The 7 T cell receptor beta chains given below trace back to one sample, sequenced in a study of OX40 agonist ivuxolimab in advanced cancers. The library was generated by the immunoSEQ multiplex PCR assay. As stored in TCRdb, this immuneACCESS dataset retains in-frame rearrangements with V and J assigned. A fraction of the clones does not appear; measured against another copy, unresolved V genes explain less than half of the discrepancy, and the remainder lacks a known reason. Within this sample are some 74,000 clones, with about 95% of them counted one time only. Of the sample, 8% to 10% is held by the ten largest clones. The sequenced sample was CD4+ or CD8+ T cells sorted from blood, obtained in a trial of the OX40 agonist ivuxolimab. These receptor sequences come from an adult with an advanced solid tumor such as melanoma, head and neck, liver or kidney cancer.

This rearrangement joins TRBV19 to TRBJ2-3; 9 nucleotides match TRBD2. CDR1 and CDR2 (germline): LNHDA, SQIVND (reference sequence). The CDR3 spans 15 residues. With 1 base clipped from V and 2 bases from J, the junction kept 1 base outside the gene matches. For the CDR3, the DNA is TGTGCCAGTAGTATAGGCGGGGGGGCCACAGATACGCAGTATTTT. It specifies CASSIGGGATDTQYF.

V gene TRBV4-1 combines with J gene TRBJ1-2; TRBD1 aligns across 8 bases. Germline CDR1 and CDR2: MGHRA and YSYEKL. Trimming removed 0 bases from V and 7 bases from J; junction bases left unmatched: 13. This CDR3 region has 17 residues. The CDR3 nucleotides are TGCGCCAGCAGCCAAGATTTCCCCAGGGGGCTGGTATTTGGCTACACCTTC. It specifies CASSQDFPRGLVFGYTF.

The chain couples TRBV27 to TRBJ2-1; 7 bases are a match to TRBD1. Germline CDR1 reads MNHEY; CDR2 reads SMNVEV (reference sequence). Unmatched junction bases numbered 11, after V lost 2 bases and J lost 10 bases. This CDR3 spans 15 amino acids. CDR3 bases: TGTGCCAGCAGTTTAGAGGGGGCTTGGGGGCGGGAGCAGTTCTTC. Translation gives CASSLEGAWGREQFF.

CDR3 coding DNA: TGTGCCATAGCGGGGGGGCTCGGCGGGGAGCTGTTTTTT. Translated: CAIAGGLGGELFF. The gene calls are TRBV10-3 and TRBJ2-2, with 10 nucleotides matching TRBD2. The CDR3 length is 13 residues. CDR1 and CDR2 (germline): ENHRY, SYGVKD. The trim removed 9 bases at V and 7 bases at J, leaving 5 bases unmatched.

CDR3 coding DNA: TGTGCCAGCAGTTTAACGCGACTAGCGGGAGCTTACAATGAGCAGTTCTTC. Amino acids: CASSLTRLAGAYNEQFF. V and J are TRBV28 and TRBJ2-1, with TRBD2 matching 12 bases. The length of the CDR3 is 17 residues. Germline CDR1 reads MDHEN; CDR2 reads SYDVKM. The V segment lost 2 bases and the J segment 4 bases; nucleotides outside the gene matches: 6.

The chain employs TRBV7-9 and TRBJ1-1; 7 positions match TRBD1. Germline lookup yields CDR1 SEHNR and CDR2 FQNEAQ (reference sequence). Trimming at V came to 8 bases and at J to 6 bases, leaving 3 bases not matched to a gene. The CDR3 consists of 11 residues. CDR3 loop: CASGQGAEAFF. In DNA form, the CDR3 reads TGTGCCAGCGGCCAGGGGGCTGAAGCTTTCTTT.

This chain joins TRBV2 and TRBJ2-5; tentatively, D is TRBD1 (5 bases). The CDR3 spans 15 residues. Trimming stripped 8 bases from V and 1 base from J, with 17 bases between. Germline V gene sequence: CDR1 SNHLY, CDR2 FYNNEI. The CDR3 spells CASRPNDRFQETQYF. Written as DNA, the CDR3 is TGTGCCAGCCGCCCCAATGACAGATTCCAAGAGACCCAGTACTTC.